A selection of T cell receptor beta chains follows, all from one sample in a study of blood T cell repertoires in COVID-19. Clones were sequenced by immunoSEQ multiplex PCR, and TCRdb holds only the in-frame ones, with some missing. The sample includes roughly 200,000 clones, 90% to 95% seen only once; the top ten take about 0.76%. The sequenced material came from peripheral blood. The receptors originated from a man aged 30 to 39 with COVID-19, enrolled during active disease. Both conserved end residues are part of each CDR3. Each record gives: clone size, J gene, D gene, V gene, CDR3 DNA, CDR3 protein. D genes are given only for firm matches. Size values are once, few and many counts, or a class for expanded clones, and some rows have none.

clone_size: once; j_call: TRBJ1-1; d_call: .; v_call: TRBV6-5; cdr3_nt: TGTGCCAGCAGCCCACTTAGTAACACTGAAGCTTTCTTT; cdr3_aa: CASSPLSNTEAFF
clone_size: .; j_call: TRBJ1-6; d_call: .; v_call: TRBV27; cdr3_nt: TGTGCCAGCAGTTTATGGTCCGGAGCTAATTCACCCCTCCACTTT; cdr3_aa: CASSLWSGANSPLHF
clone_size: .; j_call: TRBJ1-6; d_call: TRBD1; v_call: TRBV5-1; cdr3_nt: TGCGCCAGCAGCCTAGGGACAGGGGGCGCCTATTCACCCCTCCACTTT; cdr3_aa: CASSLGTGGAYSPLHF
clone_size: .; j_call: TRBJ2-3; d_call: .; v_call: TRBV27; cdr3_nt: TGTGCCAGCAGTTTACGCAGATTGGATACGCAGTATTTT; cdr3_aa: CASSLRRLDTQYF
clone_size: .; j_call: TRBJ1-1; d_call: TRBD1; v_call: TRBV3-1/TRBV3-2; cdr3_nt: TGTGCCAGCAGCCAAGAAGGCAGGGGGGACCACAACACTGAAGCTTTCTTT; cdr3_aa: CASSQEGRGDHNTEAFF
clone_size: .; j_call: TRBJ1-6; d_call: .; v_call: TRBV10-2; cdr3_nt: TGCGCCAGCAGTGAAGAGGGTAAGAATTCACCCCTCCACTTT; cdr3_aa: CASSEEGKNSPLHF
clone_size: .; j_call: TRBJ2-3; d_call: .; v_call: TRBV6-5; cdr3_nt: TGTGCCAGCAGAATCAGGGGAATCACAGATACGCAGTATTTT; cdr3_aa: CASRIRGITDTQYF
clone_size: .; j_call: TRBJ1-1; d_call: TRBD1; v_call: TRBV13; cdr3_nt: TGTGCCAGCAGCCGCCGACAGGGGTTGGCTGAAGCTTTCTTT; cdr3_aa: CASSRRQGLAEAFF
clone_size: .; j_call: TRBJ1-2; d_call: TRBD1; v_call: TRBV10-1; cdr3_nt: TGCGCCAGCAGTGCGAGGCAGGGGGGAGGCTACACCTTC; cdr3_aa: CASSARQGGGYTF
clone_size: few; j_call: TRBJ2-2; d_call: TRBD1; v_call: TRBV29-1; cdr3_nt: TGCAGCGTGAACAAGGGGACAGGGAACACCGGGGAGCTGTTTTTT; cdr3_aa: CSVNKGTGNTGELFF
clone_size: once; j_call: TRBJ2-1; d_call: TRBD2; v_call: TRBV5-1; cdr3_nt: TGCGCCAGCAGCTCTAGCGGGGCGGCCTACAATGAGCAGTTCTTC; cdr3_aa: CASSSSGAAYNEQFF
clone_size: .; j_call: TRBJ1-1; d_call: .; v_call: TRBV2; cdr3_nt: TGTGCCAGCAGTGTCGACAGAGGCGAGAGTAAAAACACTGAAGCTTTCTTT; cdr3_aa: CASSVDRGESKNTEAFF
clone_size: .; j_call: TRBJ1-2; d_call: .; v_call: TRBV9; cdr3_nt: TGTGCCAGCAGCGTAATAGGGACTGACTATGGCTACACCTTC; cdr3_aa: CASSVIGTDYGYTF
clone_size: .; j_call: TRBJ2-1; d_call: TRBD2; v_call: TRBV5-4; cdr3_nt: TGTGCCAGCAGCGAACAATTAGCGGGGGAAGGGATCTTC; cdr3_aa: CASSEQLAGEGIF
clone_size: .; j_call: TRBJ1-6; d_call: .; v_call: TRBV14; cdr3_nt: TGTGCCAGCAGCCAAGATCAGGGGAGCTCCTATAATTCACCCCTCCACTTT; cdr3_aa: CASSQDQGSSYNSPLHF
clone_size: .; j_call: TRBJ1-2; d_call: .; v_call: TRBV12-3/TRBV12-4; cdr3_nt: TGTGCCAGCAGTTTTGGGCAGGACTACGGCTACACCTTC; cdr3_aa: CASSFGQDYGYTF
clone_size: .; j_call: TRBJ1-2; d_call: .; v_call: TRBV6-1; cdr3_nt: TGTGCCAGCAGTGAAAGGACAGACACTAACTATGGCTACACCTTC; cdr3_aa: CASSERTDTNYGYTF
clone_size: .; j_call: TRBJ2-3; d_call: .; v_call: TRBV7-3; cdr3_nt: TGTGCCAGCAGCTTACACCAACGGGGGAGCACAGATACGCAGTATTTT; cdr3_aa: CASSLHQRGSTDTQYF
clone_size: .; j_call: TRBJ1-2; d_call: .; v_call: TRBV2; cdr3_nt: TGTGCCAGCAGGAGTGAGGGTTGGCGCTACACCTTC; cdr3_aa: CASRSEGWRYTF
clone_size: few; j_call: TRBJ1-5; d_call: .; v_call: TRBV5-4; cdr3_nt: TGTGCCAGCAGCCAGGACAGAAATCAGCCCCAGCATTTT; cdr3_aa: CASSQDRNQPQHF
clone_size: .; j_call: TRBJ2-2; d_call: .; v_call: TRBV27; cdr3_nt: TGTGCCAGCAGTTTATTACTTCCGGCAGGGGAGAACACCGGGGAGCTGTTTTTT; cdr3_aa: CASSLLLPAGENTGELFF
clone_size: .; j_call: TRBJ2-2; d_call: .; v_call: TRBV14; cdr3_nt: TGTGCCAGCAGCCCCCAGGGGACCGGGGAGCTGTTTTTT; cdr3_aa: CASSPQGTGELFF
clone_size: .; j_call: TRBJ2-2; d_call: TRBD2; v_call: TRBV5-4; cdr3_nt: TGTGCCAGCAGCTTGGCTGGGACTAGCGGGGGCCCGAACACCGGGGAGCTGTTTTTT; cdr3_aa: CASSLAGTSGGPNTGELFF
clone_size: .; j_call: TRBJ2-7; d_call: .; v_call: TRBV5-6; cdr3_nt: TGTGCCAGCAGCTCGTTTCAGGGTACCCATTCAGACTACGAGCAGTACTTC; cdr3_aa: CASSSFQGTHSDYEQYF
clone_size: .; j_call: TRBJ1-4; d_call: .; v_call: TRBV5-5; cdr3_nt: TGTGCCAGCAGCTTGTCGGCAGGGTCTAATGAAAAACTGTTTTTT; cdr3_aa: CASSLSAGSNEKLFF
clone_size: once; j_call: TRBJ2-7; d_call: .; v_call: TRBV20-1; cdr3_nt: TGCAGTGCTAGAGCCGCCTACGAGCAGTACTTC; cdr3_aa: CSARAAYEQYF
clone_size: .; j_call: TRBJ1-3; d_call: .; v_call: TRBV6-2/TRBV6-3; cdr3_nt: TGTGCCAGCAGTTACGAGTTACCTGGAAACACCATATATTTT; cdr3_aa: CASSYELPGNTIYF
clone_size: .; j_call: TRBJ1-6; d_call: TRBD1; v_call: TRBV6-5; cdr3_nt: TGTGCCAGCACACCGGGACAGTATAATTCACCCCTCCACTTT; cdr3_aa: CASTPGQYNSPLHF
clone_size: .; j_call: TRBJ2-3; d_call: TRBD2; v_call: TRBV5-6; cdr3_nt: TGTGCCAGCAGCTTGTTCCTAGCGGACACAGATACGCAGTATTTT; cdr3_aa: CASSLFLADTDTQYF
clone_size: .; j_call: TRBJ1-2; d_call: .; v_call: TRBV7-9; cdr3_nt: TGTGCCAGCAGACCGCAGGGGAAGGAGATCTATGGCTACACCTTC; cdr3_aa: CASRPQGKEIYGYTF
clone_size: .; j_call: TRBJ2-7; d_call: TRBD2; v_call: TRBV9; cdr3_nt: TGTGCCAGCAGCGAGCGGACTAGCGGCGCGGGGGAGCAGTACTTC; cdr3_aa: CASSERTSGAGEQYF
clone_size: once; j_call: TRBJ2-1; d_call: TRBD2; v_call: TRBV19; cdr3_nt: TGTGCCAGTAGTATGCGGGGGAACTCCTACAATGAGCAGTTCTTC; cdr3_aa: CASSMRGNSYNEQFF
clone_size: .; j_call: TRBJ1-1; d_call: TRBD1; v_call: TRBV15; cdr3_nt: TGTGCCACCAGCAGAGATCAGGGGGCCTCTGAAGCTTTCTTT; cdr3_aa: CATSRDQGASEAFF
clone_size: .; j_call: TRBJ2-1; d_call: TRBD2; v_call: TRBV3-1/TRBV3-2; cdr3_nt: TGTGCCAGCAGCACCTATACTAGCGGGGGGAGGAATGAGCAGTTCTTC; cdr3_aa: CASSTYTSGGRNEQFF
clone_size: .; j_call: TRBJ2-1; d_call: TRBD1; v_call: TRBV9; cdr3_nt: TGTGCCAGCAGCGTAGGAGGACAGGGAACCTACAATGAGCAGTTCTTC; cdr3_aa: CASSVGGQGTYNEQFF
clone_size: .; j_call: TRBJ1-6; d_call: TRBD1; v_call: TRBV20-1; cdr3_nt: TGCAGTGCTAGTCGACAGGGGGAGACGTCCTATAATTCACCCCTCCACTTT; cdr3_aa: CSASRQGETSYNSPLHF
clone_size: .; j_call: TRBJ1-1; d_call: .; v_call: TRBV6-5; cdr3_nt: TGTGCCAGCAGCCGCCTAGGGGACACTGAAGCTTTCTTT; cdr3_aa: CASSRLGDTEAFF
clone_size: few; j_call: TRBJ1-2; d_call: TRBD1; v_call: TRBV18; cdr3_nt: TGTGCCAGCTCACCTGTTACAGGGGACGTAGGCTACACCTTC; cdr3_aa: CASSPVTGDVGYTF
clone_size: .; j_call: TRBJ1-3; d_call: .; v_call: TRBV30; cdr3_nt: TGTGCCTGGAGTCTAGGGGGTTACGATTCTGGAAACACCATATATTTT; cdr3_aa: CAWSLGGYDSGNTIYF
clone_size: .; j_call: TRBJ1-1; d_call: .; v_call: TRBV18; cdr3_nt: TGTGCCAGCTCACGGGAGAGTGAAGCTTTCTTT; cdr3_aa: CASSRESEAFF
clone_size: .; j_call: TRBJ2-3; d_call: TRBD1; v_call: TRBV3-1/TRBV3-2; cdr3_nt: TGTGCCAGCAGCCAAGATGCGGGACAGGGGGCAGATACGCAGTATTTT; cdr3_aa: CASSQDAGQGADTQYF
clone_size: .; j_call: TRBJ1-3; d_call: .; v_call: TRBV15; cdr3_nt: TGTGCCACCAGCAGAATTACGGCTAGCTCTGGAAACACCATATATTTT; cdr3_aa: CATSRITASSGNTIYF
clone_size: once; j_call: TRBJ2-3; d_call: TRBD1; v_call: TRBV29-1; cdr3_nt: TGCAGCGTTGACGAAACAGGGGGCAACACAGATACGCAGTATTTT; cdr3_aa: CSVDETGGNTDTQYF
clone_size: .; j_call: TRBJ1-2; d_call: .; v_call: TRBV9; cdr3_nt: TGTGCCAGCAGCCTCAGGGGTTCGCGGGACTATGGCTACACCTTC; cdr3_aa: CASSLRGSRDYGYTF
clone_size: once; j_call: TRBJ2-7; d_call: TRBD2; v_call: TRBV6-5; cdr3_nt: TGTGCCAGCAGTTACCGGACTAGCGGGGCGGGTGAGCAGTACTTC; cdr3_aa: CASSYRTSGAGEQYF